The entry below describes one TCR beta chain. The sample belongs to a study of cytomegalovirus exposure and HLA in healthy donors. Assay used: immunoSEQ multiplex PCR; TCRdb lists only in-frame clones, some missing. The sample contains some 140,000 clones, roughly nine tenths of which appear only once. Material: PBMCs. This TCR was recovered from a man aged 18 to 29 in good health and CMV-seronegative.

CDR3 bases: TGTGCCAGCAGCCCAGGGACTATCGCCCCACTAGCCAAAAACATTCAGTACTTC. Protein sequence: CASSPGTIAPLAKNIQYF. The genes are TRBV2 and TRBJ2-4; TRBD2 matches at 7 bases. CDR3 length: 18 residues. The J segment lost 0 bases and the V segment lost 6 bases, leaving 14 bases of the junction unmatched. Germline assignment: CDR1 SNHLY and CDR2 FYNNEI.